A selection of T cell receptor beta chains follows, all from one sample in a study of blood T cell repertoires in COVID-19. Assay: immunoSEQ multiplex PCR; the TCRdb copy retains only in-frame clones and omits some. The sample holds about 320,000 clones, around 90% seen once. What was sequenced was PBMCs or T cells enriched from blood (not recorded which). Source of these receptors: a man aged 25 to 40 who had recovered from COVID-19. Each CDR3 is given with its conserved first and last residue. Each record gives: V gene, J gene, clone size, D gene, CDR3 protein, CDR3 DNA. The D gene is left open where the match is weak. Rows give clone size only sometimes, using once, few, many, or a class for an expanded clone.

>TRBV10-3|TRBJ1-2|.|TRBD1
CAISRDRGNYGYTF
TGTGCCATCAGTAGGGACAGGGGTAACTATGGCTACACCTTC
>TRBV28|TRBJ1-1|.|.
CASSETVNTEAFF
TGTGCCAGCAGCGAGACAGTGAACACTGAAGCTTTCTTT
>TRBV19|TRBJ2-7|few|TRBD2
CASSWAGLANEQYF
TGTGCCAGTAGTTGGGCGGGACTAGCGAACGAGCAGTACTTC
>TRBV28|TRBJ1-5|.|.
CASSLTGFQPQHF
TGTGCCAGCAGTCTTACAGGATTTCAGCCCCAGCATTTT
>TRBV2|TRBJ1-6|.|.
CASSPGTPSSYNSPLHF
TGTGCCAGCAGTCCCGGGACACCGAGCTCCTATAATTCACCCCTCCACTTT
>TRBV10-2|TRBJ2-3|once|TRBD2
CASTDSGGYTDTQYF
TGCGCCAGCACAGATAGCGGGGGGTACACAGATACGCAGTATTTT
>TRBV28|TRBJ1-5|.|.
CASLRVGAGVNQPQHF
TGTGCCAGCCTGCGGGTCGGGGCGGGGGTAAATCAGCCCCAGCATTTT
>TRBV5-1|TRBJ2-5|few|TRBD1
CASSLGQGETQYF
TGCGCCAGCAGCTTGGGACAGGGAGAGACCCAGTACTTC
>TRBV5-1|TRBJ2-1|once|.
CASSPTDNEQFF
TGCGCCAGCAGCCCGACAGACAATGAGCAGTTCTTC
>TRBV7-2|TRBJ1-2|.|.
CASSLARGAGYTF
TGTGCCAGCAGCTTAGCGCGGGGAGCTGGCTACACCTTC
>TRBV30|TRBJ2-2|.|TRBD2
CAWSGLAGETNTGELFF
TGTGCCTGGAGTGGACTAGCGGGGGAGACGAACACCGGGGAGCTGTTTTTT
>TRBV28|TRBJ1-1|.|TRBD1
CASSLRDRGLSGTEAFF
TGTGCCAGCAGTTTAAGAGACAGGGGGCTGTCGGGCACTGAAGCTTTCTTT
>TRBV7-9|TRBJ1-2|.|.
CASSLEQADGYTF
TGTGCCAGCAGCTTAGAACAGGCAGACGGCTACACCTTC
>TRBV2|TRBJ1-2|.|TRBD1
CASSGTGLDGYTF
TGTGCCAGCAGTGGGACAGGATTGGATGGCTACACCTTC
>TRBV19|TRBJ1-1|.|.
CASSPITHTYGDTEAFF
TGTGCCAGTAGTCCTATAACACACACATACGGGGACACTGAAGCTTTCTTT
>TRBV14|TRBJ2-7|.|TRBD1
CASSQGQGAGEQYF
TGTGCCAGCAGCCAAGGGCAGGGGGCGGGAGAGCAGTACTTC
>TRBV27|TRBJ2-7|.|TRBD1
CASNIGTGKKNEQYF
TGTGCCAGCAACATAGGGACAGGGAAGAAGAACGAGCAGTACTTC